These 21 T cell receptor beta chains share one sample of origin, sequenced in a study of blood T cell repertoires in COVID-19. Here immunoSEQ multiplex PCR was the method, and the copy in TCRdb shows in-frame clones only, minus some. The sample holds 150,000 to 200,000 clones; more than 70% are singletons and the top ten take over 7.5%. Sequenced material: PBMCs or T cells enriched from blood (not recorded which). These receptors all stem from a woman in her 30s who had recovered from COVID-19.

This chain joins TRBV27 and TRBJ2-3; 8 bases fit TRBD2. CDR1 and CDR2 (germline): MNHEY, SMNVEV (reference sequence). V trimming: 1 base; J trimming: 5 bases; junction bases outside the gene matches: 8. This CDR3 spans 16 amino acids. CDR3 coding DNA: TGTGCCAGCAGTTTATTAGGGGCGAGCGGGGGAGATACGCAGTATTTT. Protein: CASSLLGASGGDTQYF.

The chain carries TRBV19 and TRBJ2-1, with a tentative D call TRBD2 (6 bases). The CDR3 extends over 16 amino acids. Trimming left V 5 bases short and J 3 bases short, with 17 bases between. Germline CDR1 reads LNHDA; CDR2 reads SQIVND (reference sequence). The CDR3 region has the DNA TGTGCCAGTAGTCCCCAGAAGGGAGGCGGCTACAATGAGCAGTTCTTC. Encoded protein: CASSPQKGGGYNEQFF.

Only a few counts were recorded for this clone. The chain has TRBV27 and TRBJ2-5; 9 bases map to TRBD1. The length of the CDR3 is 16 residues. CDR1 MNHEY and CDR2 SMNVEV come from the germline V gene (reference sequence). V gave up 5 bases and J gave up 3 bases; unmatched junction bases: 10. CDR3: CASSPSVDRGEETQYF. Here the CDR3 DNA reads TGTGCCAGCAGTCCCTCCGTGGACAGGGGTGAAGAGACCCAGTACTTC.

J is TRBJ2-1 and V is TRBV28; TRBD2 matches 7 bases. Trimming at V came to 3 bases and at J to 4 bases, leaving 6 bases not matched to a gene. This CDR3 region has 15 residues. Germline V CDR1 and CDR2: MDHEN, SYDVKM. The CDR3 is CASSFRASGYNEQFF. CDR3 DNA: TGTGCCAGCAGTTTTCGGGCTAGCGGATACAATGAGCAGTTCTTC.

The chain uses TRBV4-1 and TRBJ2-5; a possible D gene is TRBD1 (6 bases). V was pared by 1 base and J by 8 bases, with 17 bases between. CDR1 is MGHRA, CDR2 YSYEKL, per germline. This CDR3 has 15 amino acids. The CDR3 DNA follows: TGCGCCAGCAGCCAAGTCCTTCTAACAGGGAGAACCCAGTACTTC. It specifies CASSQVLLTGRTQYF.

The rearrangement joins TRBV27 to TRBJ2-7; 9 bases map to TRBD1. The germline V gene encodes CDR1 MNHEY and CDR2 SMNVEV (reference sequence). The J segment lost 2 bases and the V segment lost 5 bases, leaving 4 bases of the junction unmatched. The CDR3 totals 14 residues. CDR3 sequence (DNA): TGTGCCAGCAGTACGACAGGGGGACCCTACGAGCAGTACTTC. This sequence encodes CASSTTGGPYEQYF.

The chain links TRBV29-1 to TRBJ2-2; D not certain. The CDR3 runs to 11 residues. Between the trimmed V and J ends, which lost 3 bases and 6 bases, there was a span of 5 bases. Germline CDR1 SQVTM, CDR2 ANQGSEA. In nucleotides, the CDR3 is TGCAGCGTTGACGAGTCCGGGGAGCTGTTTTTT. Its protein product is CSVDESGELFF.

The gene calls are TRBV28 and TRBJ2-1; TRBD2 matches 11 bases. The length of the CDR3 is 17 residues. Germline loops: CDR1 MDHEN, CDR2 SYDVKM. The V gene end was trimmed by 4 bases and the J gene end by 4 bases; junction bases not matched to a gene: 9. CDR3 coding DNA: TGTGCCAGCAGTTACCTAATAGCGGGAGGGCCATACAATGAGCAGTTCTTC. Translation: CASSYLIAGGPYNEQFF.

V and J are TRBV9 and TRBJ2-1; 9 bases line up with TRBD2. This CDR3 comprises 15 residues. V dropped 0 bases and J dropped 5; count of bases not matched to a gene: 3. Per the germline V gene, CDR1 is SGDLS and CDR2 is YYNGEE. The CDR3 sequence: CASSVGGGRDNEQFF. The DNA of the CDR3 is TGTGCCAGCAGCGTAGGAGGCGGGAGGGACAATGAGCAGTTCTTC.

The rearrangement links TRBV6-1 to TRBJ2-7, with 9 bases aligning to TRBD2. Looked up from germline, CDR1 is MNHNS and CDR2 is SASEGT. The CDR3 has 14 residues. After removal of 3 bases from V and 3 bases from J, the junction contained 3 bases not matched to a gene. The CDR3 is CASSETSGHYEQYF. CDR3 in DNA: TGTGCCAGCAGTGAGACTAGCGGACACTACGAGCAGTACTTC.

V and J are TRBV18 and TRBJ2-5; 8 bases line up with TRBD1. This CDR3 comprises 14 residues. Trimming cost V 5 bases and J 4 bases; bases outside gene matches: 6. Per germline, CDR1 KGHSH and CDR2 LQKENI. CDR3 sequence (DNA): TGTGCCAGCTCAACAACAGGGGGTGGAGAGACCCAGTACTTC. This sequence encodes CASSTTGGGETQYF.

CDR3 coding DNA: TGTGCCAGTGAAGGACAGGAATCCTACGAGCAGTACTTC. It encodes CASEGQESYEQYF. The rearrangement links TRBV19 to TRBJ2-7; 7 nucleotides line up with TRBD1. Germline CDR1 LNHDA, CDR2 SQIVND (reference sequence). This CDR3 contains 13 residues. Unmatched junction bases numbered 5, after V lost 8 bases and J lost 1 base.

V is TRBV11-1 and J is TRBJ2-7; 12 nucleotides align to TRBD2. This CDR3 is built from 15 residues. The germline gives CDR1 SGHAT, CDR2 FQDESV (reference sequence). The V and J ends lost 4 bases and 3 bases, in that order; junction bases with no gene match: 4. In DNA form, the CDR3 reads TGTGCCAGCAGCTCGACTAGCGGGAGTATCTACGAGCAGTACTTC. Translated: CASSSTSGSIYEQYF.

This chain uses TRBV27 with TRBJ2-6, with D perhaps TRBD2 (5 bases). Germline lookup yields CDR1 MNHEY and CDR2 SMNVEV (reference sequence). The CDR3 is 16 residues long. Between the trimmed V and J ends, which lost 2 bases and 0 bases, there was a span of 8 bases. CDR3 in DNA: TGTGCCAGCAGTTTAGGAGACTACTCTGGGGCCAACGTCCTGACTTTC. Translating it yields CASSLGDYSGANVLTF. The full variable domain, in which reference TRBV27 and TRBJ2-6 provide the parts outside the CDR3, is EAQVTQNPRYLITVTGKKLTVTCSQNMNHEYMSWYRQDPGLGLRQIYYSMNVEVTDKGDVPEGYKVSRKEKRNFPLILESPSPNQTSLYFCASSLGDYSGANVLTFGAGSRLTVL.

This chain connects TRBV27 to TRBJ2-7; 7 nucleotides match TRBD2. In germline, CDR1 is MNHEY, CDR2 SMNVEV (reference sequence). The CDR3 sequence is 14 residues long. Trimming cost V 3 bases and J 5 bases; bases outside gene matches: 7. The CDR3 loop is CASSFGGGPNEQYF. The CDR3 DNA is TGTGCCAGCAGTTTTGGGGGAGGGCCCAACGAGCAGTACTTC.

The DNA for the CDR3 is TGTGCCAGCAGACCGGGAGCGCCCGCTGAGACCCAGTACTTC. It codes for CASRPGAPAETQYF. The chain carries TRBV2 and TRBJ2-5, with a weak D call TRBD2 (6 bases). Germline V CDR1 and CDR2: SNHLY, FYNNEI. V was pared by 6 bases and J by 5 bases, with 16 bases between. CDR3 length: 14 amino acids.

V and J are TRBV15 and TRBJ1-2; 8 nucleotides align to TRBD1. The CDR3 covers 14 residues. The V and J ends lost 5 bases and 2 bases, in that order; junction bases with no gene match: 4. The germline gives CDR1 LNHNV, CDR2 YYDKDF (reference sequence). The CDR3: CATSPRTGNYGYTF. CDR3 nucleotides: TGTGCCACCAGCCCCCGGACAGGGAACTATGGCTACACCTTC.

The sample holds a few counts of this clone. J is TRBJ1-2 and V is TRBV6-5; D unclear. V lost 6 bases and J lost 8, with 19 bases in between. The CDR3 is 14 amino acids. The germline gives CDR1 MNHEY, CDR2 SVGAGI. The CDR3 DNA follows: TGTGCCAGCAGCTCCGCTGGGGTAGGGAGCGGCTACACCTTC. Its protein is CASSSAGVGSGYTF.

This sequence joins TRBV28 and TRBJ1-1; D gene uncertain. CDR3 size: 11 residues. CDR1 and CDR2 (germline): MDHEN, SYDVKM. V gave up 3 bases and J gave up 5 bases, with 4 bases separating them. The CDR3 protein is CASSFRTEAFF. CDR3 bases: TGTGCCAGCAGTTTTCGGACTGAAGCTTTCTTT.

The chain links TRBV28 to TRBJ1-1; 8 bases match TRBD1. Germline loops: CDR1 MDHEN, CDR2 SYDVKM. Germline trimming cut 2 bases from V and 11 bases from J; bases unmatched to any gene: 7. CDR3 length: 13 amino acids. CDR3 bases: TGTGCCAGCAGTTTACCCCGGACAGGGAGGGCTTTCTTT. It is translated as CASSLPRTGRAFF.

The gene calls are TRBV5-1 and TRBJ2-1; 9 bases align to TRBD2. V dropped 3 bases and J dropped 1; count of bases not matched to a gene: 8. There are 17 residues in the CDR3. CDR1 is SGHRS and CDR2 is YFSETQ in the germline V gene. CDR3 nucleotides: TGCGCCAGCAGCTCGCTGGGCGGGAGGGAATCCTACAATGAGCAGTTCTTC. Its translation: CASSSLGGRESYNEQFF.